The 13 T cell receptor beta chains below were found in one sample sequenced in a study of CD8 T cells in Susac syndrome. About 0.45 to 1 ug RNA was reverse transcribed with random hexamers. MiXCR was run by TCRdb on the immunoSEQ multiplex PCR reads, yielding one entry per CDR3 protein. The repertoire has over 300,000 distinct CDR3 sequences, about 90% of them found once; the top ten carry 0.065%. What was sequenced was CD4+ T cells from PBMCs. These receptors originate from a human donor with multiple sclerosis.

In this sample, this clonotype turned up a few times. The chain is built from TRBV19 and TRBJ1-1; D is ambiguous. The V gene lost 4 bases and the J gene lost 0 bases, with 6 bases spanning the gap. Germline lookup yields CDR1 LNHDA and CDR2 SQIVND (reference sequence). The CDR3 is 13 residues long. The CDR3 DNA reads as TGTGCCAGTAGTAGTCAGTTGAACACTGAAGCTTTCTTT. Amino acids: CASSSQLNTEAFF.

The chain carries TRBV3-1 and TRBJ1-6, with unresolved D. Trimming left V 4 bases short and J 6 bases short, with 16 bases between. This CDR3 has 16 amino acids. CDR1 and CDR2 from the germline V gene are LGHDT and YNNKEL (reference sequence). CDR3: CASSPRLKGGNSPLHF. CDR3 nucleotides: TGTGCCAGCAGCCCGAGACTCAAGGGCGGTAATTCACCCCTCCACTTT.

CDR3 bases: TGTGCCACTCCCGCCCCAGGGAACACTGAAGCTTTCTTT. Its translation: CATPAPGNTEAFF. The chain recombines TRBV7-3 with TRBJ1-1; D gene unclear. Trimming removed 10 bases at V and 1 base at J, with 13 bases between. Germline loops: CDR1 SGHTA, CDR2 FQGTGA. The CDR3 is made up of 13 amino acids.

V and J are TRBV20-1 and TRBJ1-1, with 11 positions matching TRBD1. J lost 5 bases, V lost 4 bases, and 9 bases had no gene match. Germline V lookup: CDR1 DFQATT, CDR2 SNEGSKA (reference sequence). This CDR3 has 15 amino acids. CDR3 DNA: TGCAGTGCTATCTCTCCGGGACAGGGGGGTACTGAAGCTTTCTTT. Translation: CSAISPGQGGTEAFF.

The chain employs TRBV2 and TRBJ2-3; weak D call: TRBD1 (6 bases). This CDR3 has 14 amino acids. The germline CDR1 and CDR2 sequences are SNHLY and FYNNEI. V lost 9 bases, J lost 0 bases, and 13 bases lay in between. CDR3 in amino acids: CARTDRLSTDTQYF. The CDR3 nucleotides read TGTGCCAGAACCGACAGGCTCAGCACAGATACGCAGTATTTT. Based on the CDR3 plus reference TRBV2 and TRBJ2-3, the full variable domain is EPEVTQTPSHQVTQMGQEVILRCVPISNHLYFYWYRQILGQKVEFLVSFYNNEISEKSEIFDDQFSVERPDGSNFTLKIRSTKLEDSAMYFCARTDRLSTDTQYFGPGTRLTVL.

The CDR3 DNA follows: TGTGCCATCAGTCGAGGATTCCCCTATGGCTACACCTTC. The encoded protein is CAISRGFPYGYTF. The gene calls are TRBV10-3 and TRBJ1-2, with D uncertain. With 5 bases removed from V and 4 bases from J, the gap between germline ends came to 11 bases. This CDR3 region has 13 residues. Germline V gene data show CDR1 as ENHRY and CDR2 as SYGVKD.

The chain employs TRBV30 and TRBJ2-5; D is possibly TRBD1 (6 bases). Germline-derived CDR1 and CDR2 are GTSNPN and SVGIG (reference sequence). This CDR3 spans 14 amino acids. Trimming cost V 2 bases and J 1 base, with 11 bases left between them. Here the CDR3 DNA reads TGTGCCTGGAGTAAGGGACACTTCCAAGAGACCCAGTACTTC. It translates to CAWSKGHFQETQYF.

The chain couples TRBV6-2 or TRBV6-3 to TRBJ2-5; weak D call: TRBD1 (5 bases). Trimming took 6 bases from V and 5 from J, leaving 16 bases between them. The germline V gene encodes CDR1 MNHEY and CDR2 SVGEGT. The CDR3 extends over 14 amino acids. CDR3 sequence reads: CASRSGIGDETQYF. The DNA of the CDR3 is TGTGCCAGCAGGTCAGGGATAGGCGACGAGACCCAGTACTTC.

V gene TRBV6-2 or TRBV6-3 combines with J gene TRBJ2-5, with 11 bases matching TRBD1. V dropped 2 bases and J dropped 1; count of bases not matched to a gene: 6. Germline CDR1 and CDR2: MNHEY and SVGEGT. The CDR3 extends over 17 amino acids. CDR3 sequence (DNA): TGTGCCAGCAGTTACCAGACCGGGACAGGGGGCCAAGAGACCCAGTACTTC. It translates to CASSYQTGTGGQETQYF.

The rearrangement uses TRBV12-3 or TRBV12-4 and TRBJ2-3; 12 bases fit TRBD1. V shed 6 bases and J 6 bases; nucleotides not matched to a gene: 10. This CDR3 contains 16 residues. As DNA, the CDR3 is TGTGCCAGCAGCGCTACCGGGACAGGGGGCGGCGATACGCAGTATTTT. Residues: CASSATGTGGGDTQYF.

V gene TRBV5-1 combines with J gene TRBJ1-1; D may be TRBD1 (6 bases). Germline V gene data show CDR1 as SGHRS and CDR2 as YFSETQ. Trimming stripped 7 bases from V and 1 base from J, with 17 bases between. This CDR3 is built from 15 residues. For the CDR3, the DNA is TGCGCCAGCGCTCGAGGGGGGCCTTGGAACACTGAAGCTTTCTTT. This encodes CASARGGPWNTEAFF.

The V call is TRBV29-1, the J call TRBJ1-6; a possible D gene is TRBD1 (6 bases). Germline V lookup: CDR1 SQVTM, CDR2 ANQGSEA. The CDR3 has 12 amino acids. Deletions cut 7 bases from V and 5 bases from J, with 9 bases between. This chain's CDR3 is CSAGTHNSPLHF. DNA of the CDR3: TGCAGCGCCGGGACACATAATTCACCCCTCCACTTT.

This rearrangement joins TRBV9 to TRBJ2-3; TRBD2 matches 8 bases. The junction had 6 bases not matched to a gene; V was cut back by 6 bases and J by 3 bases. The CDR3 has 14 residues. Germline V lookup: CDR1 SGDLS, CDR2 YYNGEE. The CDR3 sequence: CASTRAGVTDTQYF. The CDR3 DNA reads as TGTGCCAGCACCCGAGCGGGAGTAACAGATACGCAGTATTTT.